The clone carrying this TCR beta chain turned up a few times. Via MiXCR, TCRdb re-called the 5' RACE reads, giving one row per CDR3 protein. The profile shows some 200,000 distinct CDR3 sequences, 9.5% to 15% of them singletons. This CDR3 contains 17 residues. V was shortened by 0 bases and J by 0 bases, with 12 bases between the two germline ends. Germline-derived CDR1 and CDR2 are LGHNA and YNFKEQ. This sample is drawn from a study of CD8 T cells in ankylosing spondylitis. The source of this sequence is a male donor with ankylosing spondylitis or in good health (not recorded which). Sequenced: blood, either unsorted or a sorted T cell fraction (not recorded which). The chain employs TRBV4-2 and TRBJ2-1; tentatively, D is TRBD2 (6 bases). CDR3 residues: CASSQDRAGSSYNEQFF. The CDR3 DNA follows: TGTGCCAGCAGCCAAGATAGGGCCGGGAGCTCCTACAATGAGCAGTTCTTC.